Sequencing of this T cell receptor (beta chain) was carried out in a study of blood T cell repertoires in COVID-19. Across the whole study: Acute and convalescent COVID-19 samples came from the United States, Italy and Spain. Sources were T cells, B-cell-depleted T cells, or PBMCs; the material itself was cDNA or gDNA.

The germline V gene has CDR1 SGHNT and CDR2 YYREEE (reference sequence). J gave up 6 bases and V 0 bases, and 3 bases lay outside the gene matches. The CDR3 length is 15 residues. Per the authors' pipeline: Amplified reference gene primers provided the basis for estimating nucleated cell counts. Profiled with immunoSEQ multiplex PCR; TCRdb holds only in-frame clones, not every one. That table gives V, J and clone size, and the DNA gave D and trimming. The sample includes fewer than 95,000 clones, 88% seen only once; the top ten take 0.35% to 0.5%. The receptor's source is a man aged 55 to 70 with acute or convalescent COVID-19. The chain couples TRBV5-4 to TRBJ2-2; 9 bases map to TRBD1. Sequenced: peripheral blood. CDR3 DNA: TGTGCCAGCAGCTTGGGACAGGGGGAAGCCGGGGAGCTGTTTTTT. Its translation is CASSLGQGEAGELFF. The whole variable domain, filled in from reference TRBV5-4 and TRBJ2-2, reads ETGVTQSPTHLIKTRGQQVTLRCSSQSGHNTVSWYQQALGQGPQFIFQYYREEENGRGNFPPRFSGLQFPNYSSELNVNALELDDSALYLCASSLGQGEAGELFFGEGSRLTVL.